A selection of T cell receptor beta chains follows, all from one sample in a study of T cell changes during pregnancy in multiple sclerosis. Profiled with immunoSEQ multiplex PCR; TCRdb holds only in-frame clones, not every one. The table shows approximately 43,000 clones, with 84% occurring only once. This sample comprised CD4+ T cells from peripheral blood mononuclear cells, obtained before pregnancy. The origin of the receptors is a female donor with multiple sclerosis, enrolled in a pregnancy study. Both conserved end residues are part of each CDR3. The D gene is left open where the match is weak. Not all rows give a size; the values are once, few, many and, for expanded clones, a class.

v_gene	abundance	d_gene	j_gene	CDR3aa	CDR3nt
TRBV11-2	-	TRBD1	TRBJ2-7	CASSLTGGYSEQYF	TGTGCCAGCAGCTTGACAGGGGGGTATAGCGAGCAGTACTTC
TRBV6-5	once	TRBD1	TRBJ1-1	CASSYSTGGTEAFF	TGTGCCAGCAGTTACTCAACAGGGGGCACTGAAGCTTTCTTT
TRBV10-1	-	-	TRBJ2-4	CASSVDRKNIQYF	TGCGCCAGCAGTGTGGACAGAAAAAACATTCAGTACTTC
TRBV11-3	-	-	TRBJ2-7	CASSSPRDTYEQYF	TGTGCCAGCAGCTCCCCCCGGGACACCTACGAGCAGTACTTC
TRBV7-9	-	-	TRBJ1-1	CASSFRSTEAFF	TGTGCCAGCAGCTTTCGCAGCACTGAAGCTTTCTTT
TRBV11-2	-	TRBD1	TRBJ2-3	CASSYNRGGTDTQYF	TGTGCCAGCAGCTATAACAGGGGGGGCACAGATACGCAGTATTTT
TRBV5-1	-	TRBD2	TRBJ2-7	CASSLGYGGGFDEQYF	TGCGCCAGCAGCTTGGGGTACGGGGGAGGGTTTGACGAGCAGTACTTC
TRBV7-9	-	TRBD1	TRBJ1-5	CASSAGTGANQPQHF	TGTGCCAGCAGCGCCGGGACAGGGGCCAATCAGCCCCAGCATTTT
TRBV5-1	once	-	TRBJ2-1	CASSLAYTSSYNEQFF	TGCGCCAGCAGCTTGGCTTATACGAGCTCCTACAATGAGCAGTTCTTC
TRBV10-3	-	-	TRBJ2-1	CAISVGPTSNEQFF	TGTGCCATCAGTGTTGGCCCAACCAGTAATGAGCAGTTCTTC
TRBV18	-	-	TRBJ1-4	CASSTGPPSTGQSEKLFF	TGTGCCAGCTCAACGGGCCCCCCGAGTACAGGACAGAGCGAAAAACTGTTTTTT
TRBV27	-	TRBD2	TRBJ2-5	CASSRLAGGQETQYF	TGTGCCAGCAGTCGACTAGCGGGGGGCCAAGAGACCCAGTACTTC
TRBV2	few	TRBD2	TRBJ2-7	CASRRELEYEQYF	TGTGCCAGCAGGCGGGAGCTAGAGTACGAGCAGTACTTC
TRBV6-1	-	-	TRBJ2-1	CASSESSENNNEQFF	TGTGCCAGCAGTGAATCCAGCGAGAATAATAATGAGCAGTTCTTC
TRBV5-1	-	-	TRBJ2-3	CASSLGDFTDTQYF	TGCGCCAGCAGCTTGGGCGACTTCACAGATACGCAGTATTTT
TRBV6-1	-	-	TRBJ1-1	CASGKENRPNTEAFF	TGTGCCAGCGGGAAGGAAAACAGGCCGAACACTGAAGCTTTCTTT
TRBV5-1	-	-	TRBJ1-2	CASSLWAGQEGYTF	TGCGCCAGCAGCTTGTGGGCAGGTCAAGAAGGCTACACCTTC
TRBV19	few	-	TRBJ1-3	CASRDSLSGNTIYF	TGTGCCAGTAGAGACAGCCTTTCTGGAAACACCATATATTTT
TRBV6-1	-	TRBD1	TRBJ1-2	CASTGTGTYNYGYTF	TGTGCCAGCACCGGGACAGGGACCTATAACTATGGCTACACCTTC
TRBV11-2	-	TRBD2	TRBJ2-7	CASSPLSRAGTPYEQYF	TGTGCCAGCAGCCCCCTATCGCGAGCGGGAACACCCTACGAGCAGTACTTC
TRBV18	-	-	TRBJ1-5	CASSLDSTPQPQHF	TGTGCCAGCTCACTTGACAGTACCCCTCAGCCCCAGCATTTT
TRBV4-1	-	-	TRBJ1-5	CASSQGMQPGESPQHF	TGCGCCAGCAGCCAGGGGATGCAGCCGGGGGAATCGCCCCAGCATTTT
TRBV18	-	-	TRBJ2-5	CASSPQEGQETQYF	TGTGCCAGCTCACCACAAGAGGGCCAAGAGACCCAGTACTTC
TRBV2	-	-	TRBJ2-7	CASKQLLYEQYF	TGTGCCAGCAAACAGTTATTGTACGAGCAGTACTTC
TRBV9	-	-	TRBJ1-1	CASSVGRLEPEAFF	TGTGCCAGCAGCGTGGGCAGGTTGGAACCTGAAGCTTTCTTT
TRBV2	-	-	TRBJ2-2	CASTLGVGLGNTGELFF	TGTGCCAGCACTTTGGGGGTGGGACTGGGGAACACCGGGGAGCTGTTTTTT
TRBV30	-	-	TRBJ1-2	CAWSTPGPYGYTF	TGTGCCTGGAGTACCCCAGGGCCCTATGGCTACACCTTC
TRBV6-1	-	-	TRBJ2-3	CASTGDTDTQYF	TGTGCCAGCACCGGTGACACAGATACGCAGTATTTT
TRBV4-1	-	TRBD1	TRBJ2-2	CASSQDVWQGVAGELFF	TGCGCCAGCAGCCAAGATGTTTGGCAGGGGGTCGCCGGGGAGCTGTTTTTT
TRBV11-2	-	-	TRBJ2-5	CASSLGTIKETQYF	TGTGCCAGCAGCTTAGGGACTATAAAAGAGACCCAGTACTTC
TRBV5-1	-	-	TRBJ2-3	CASNPQPTSGTDTQYF	TGCGCCAGCAACCCCCAACCGACATCCGGCACAGATACGCAGTATTTT
TRBV4-3	-	TRBD1	TRBJ1-1	CASSQVGTETPFF	TGCGCCAGCAGCCAAGTAGGGACAGAAACGCCTTTCTTT
TRBV27	-	-	TRBJ2-1	CASSFSGDNEQFF	TGTGCCAGCAGTTTTTCGGGGGACAATGAGCAGTTCTTC
TRBV19	-	TRBD2	TRBJ2-2	CASKSAGVNTGELFF	TGTGCCAGTAAGTCCGCGGGAGTGAACACCGGGGAGCTGTTTTTT
TRBV6-1	-	TRBD2	TRBJ2-1	CATNSGGMLDNEQFF	TGTGCCACCAATAGCGGGGGGATGTTGGACAATGAGCAGTTCTTC
TRBV20-1	-	-	TRBJ2-5	CSANGETQYF	TGCAGTGCTAACGGGGAGACCCAGTACTTC
TRBV2	few	-	TRBJ1-2	CASSKGGDDGYTF	TGTGCCAGCAGCAAGGGGGGGGACGATGGCTACACCTTC
TRBV14	few	-	TRBJ1-6	CASSLLQGTSPLHF	TGTGCCAGCAGCCTATTACAGGGAACTTCACCCCTCCACTTT
TRBV2	-	-	TRBJ1-2	CASSGQTNYGYTF	TGTGCCAGCAGTGGACAGACCAACTATGGCTACACCTTC
TRBV12-5	-	TRBD1	TRBJ1-1	CASGQGQGAAGGTEAFF	TGTGCTAGTGGTCAAGGACAGGGGGCGGCGGGTGGCACTGAAGCTTTCTTT
TRBV18	-	-	TRBJ2-3	CASSPPGLNTDTQYF	TGTGCCAGCTCACCACCGGGACTCAACACAGATACGCAGTATTTT
TRBV6-1	-	TRBD1	TRBJ2-7	CASTRTGGAYEQYF	TGTGCCAGCACCAGGACAGGGGGTGCCTACGAGCAGTACTTC
TRBV5-1	-	-	TRBJ2-7	CASSLEQGENGYEQYF	TGCGCCAGCAGCTTGGAACAGGGAGAAAACGGCTACGAGCAGTACTTC
TRBV4-2	-	-	TRBJ1-6	CASSRDRTARNSPLHF	TGTGCCAGCAGTCGTGACAGGACCGCAAGGAATTCACCCCTCCACTTT
TRBV7-9	-	-	TRBJ1-1	CASSLAQQFNTEAFF	TGTGCCAGCAGCTTAGCGCAACAGTTTAACACTGAAGCTTTCTTT
TRBV7-2	-	-	TRBJ2-1	CASSPRGEGEQFF	TGTGCCAGCAGTCCGCGGGGCGAGGGTGAGCAGTTCTTC
TRBV30	few	TRBD1	TRBJ1-2	CAWSRSGTGGGYTF	TGTGCCTGGAGTCGATCCGGGACAGGGGGCGGCTACACCTTC
TRBV6-4	few	-	TRBJ1-3	CASGSKAGNTIYF	TGTGCCAGCGGTAGCAAGGCGGGAAACACCATATATTTT
TRBV11-3	-	-	TRBJ1-1	CASSLGVNTEAFF	TGTGCCAGCAGCTTGGGAGTGAACACTGAAGCTTTCTTT
TRBV18	-	-	TRBJ2-5	CASSPTSGEETQYF	TGTGCCAGCTCACCAACTTCCGGGGAGGAGACCCAGTACTTC
TRBV5-1	-	TRBD1	TRBJ2-7	CASSLGQGGKQYF	TGCGCCAGCAGCTTGGGACAGGGGGGAAAGCAGTACTTC
TRBV7-2	-	-	TRBJ2-7	CASSLGGFRGHKSYEQYF	TGTGCCAGCAGCTTAGGCGGGTTTCGGGGACACAAGTCCTACGAGCAGTACTTC
TRBV2	once	TRBD1	TRBJ1-5	CASSLDRVDQPQHF	TGTGCCAGCAGTTTGGACAGGGTCGATCAGCCCCAGCATTTT
TRBV7-9	-	-	TRBJ2-1	CASSLGSGLSYNEQFF	TGTGCCAGCAGCTTAGGCAGCGGACTCTCCTACAATGAGCAGTTCTTC
TRBV7-9	-	TRBD1	TRBJ1-4	CASSFGQGQEKLFF	TGTGCCAGCAGTTTTGGACAGGGGCAGGAAAAACTGTTTTTT
TRBV2	-	TRBD1	TRBJ1-5	CASSYTGGNQPQHF	TGTGCCAGCAGTTACACAGGGGGAAATCAGCCCCAGCATTTT
TRBV30	-	TRBD1	TRBJ1-4	CAWSEVGTDNEKLFF	TGTGCCTGGAGTGAAGTGGGGACAGATAATGAAAAACTGTTTTTT
TRBV7-8	few	TRBD1	TRBJ2-7	CASSTYLGQGNEQYF	TGTGCCAGCAGCACTTACCTAGGACAGGGTAACGAGCAGTACTTC
TRBV6-5	-	TRBD1	TRBJ1-2	CASSYADRPWGYTF	TGTGCCAGCAGTTACGCGGACAGGCCATGGGGCTACACCTTC